This T cell receptor beta chain was identified in a study of CD8 T cells in ankylosing spondylitis. Germline-derived CDR1 and CDR2 are SGHAT and FQNNGV. V lost 4 bases and J lost 1; bases outside the gene matches: 4. This CDR3 contains 15 residues. This clonotype was observed many times. TCRdb ran MiXCR on the 5' RACE reads and lists one entry per CDR3 protein. The sample shows 150,000 to 200,000 distinct CDR3 sequences, 18% of them seen only once. J is TRBJ2-5 and V is TRBV11-2; 9 bases align to TRBD2. This sequence was found in a male donor with ankylosing spondylitis or in good health (not recorded which). Source material: blood, either unsorted or a sorted T cell fraction (not recorded which). For the CDR3, the DNA is TGTGCCAGCAGCTCCCAGCGGGAGGCCCAAGAGACCCAGTACTTC. Translation gives CASSSQREAQETQYF.